In its sample, the clone carrying this T cell receptor (beta chain) was seen many times. Its matching antigen is unknown. The data originate from a study of T cells after yellow fever vaccination. Study findings and constraints: Contaminants from the bulk population, in the form of abundant clonotypes, could be found in FACS-sorted repertoires. Researchers noted that a small share of clonotypes showed up in both CD4 and CD8 compartments. A large majority of primary-vaccination clones showed up again after the booster (approximately 95% CD4, about 87% CD8). A secondary response was less intense yet reached its peak sooner, at day 5 versus 15.

TCRdb itself ran the 5' RACE reads through MiXCR, one entry per CDR3 protein. This table has almost 600,000 distinct CDR3 sequences, roughly 13% appearing once. The germline V gene has CDR1 DFQATT and CDR2 SNEGSKA (reference sequence). Germline trimming cut 1 base from V and 5 bases from J; bases unmatched to any gene: 3. This CDR3 is 14 amino acids long. The TCR sequence derives from a man under 40 who received the YFV17D yellow fever vaccine. The chain recombines TRBV20-1 with TRBJ1-5, with 9 bases lining up with TRBD1. The material sequenced was PBMCs, taken on the day of the yellow fever booster vaccination. The CDR3 nucleotides are TGCAGTGCTAGAGGTGACAGGGGGGATCAGCCCCAGCATTTT. Translated: CSARGDRGDQPQHF.